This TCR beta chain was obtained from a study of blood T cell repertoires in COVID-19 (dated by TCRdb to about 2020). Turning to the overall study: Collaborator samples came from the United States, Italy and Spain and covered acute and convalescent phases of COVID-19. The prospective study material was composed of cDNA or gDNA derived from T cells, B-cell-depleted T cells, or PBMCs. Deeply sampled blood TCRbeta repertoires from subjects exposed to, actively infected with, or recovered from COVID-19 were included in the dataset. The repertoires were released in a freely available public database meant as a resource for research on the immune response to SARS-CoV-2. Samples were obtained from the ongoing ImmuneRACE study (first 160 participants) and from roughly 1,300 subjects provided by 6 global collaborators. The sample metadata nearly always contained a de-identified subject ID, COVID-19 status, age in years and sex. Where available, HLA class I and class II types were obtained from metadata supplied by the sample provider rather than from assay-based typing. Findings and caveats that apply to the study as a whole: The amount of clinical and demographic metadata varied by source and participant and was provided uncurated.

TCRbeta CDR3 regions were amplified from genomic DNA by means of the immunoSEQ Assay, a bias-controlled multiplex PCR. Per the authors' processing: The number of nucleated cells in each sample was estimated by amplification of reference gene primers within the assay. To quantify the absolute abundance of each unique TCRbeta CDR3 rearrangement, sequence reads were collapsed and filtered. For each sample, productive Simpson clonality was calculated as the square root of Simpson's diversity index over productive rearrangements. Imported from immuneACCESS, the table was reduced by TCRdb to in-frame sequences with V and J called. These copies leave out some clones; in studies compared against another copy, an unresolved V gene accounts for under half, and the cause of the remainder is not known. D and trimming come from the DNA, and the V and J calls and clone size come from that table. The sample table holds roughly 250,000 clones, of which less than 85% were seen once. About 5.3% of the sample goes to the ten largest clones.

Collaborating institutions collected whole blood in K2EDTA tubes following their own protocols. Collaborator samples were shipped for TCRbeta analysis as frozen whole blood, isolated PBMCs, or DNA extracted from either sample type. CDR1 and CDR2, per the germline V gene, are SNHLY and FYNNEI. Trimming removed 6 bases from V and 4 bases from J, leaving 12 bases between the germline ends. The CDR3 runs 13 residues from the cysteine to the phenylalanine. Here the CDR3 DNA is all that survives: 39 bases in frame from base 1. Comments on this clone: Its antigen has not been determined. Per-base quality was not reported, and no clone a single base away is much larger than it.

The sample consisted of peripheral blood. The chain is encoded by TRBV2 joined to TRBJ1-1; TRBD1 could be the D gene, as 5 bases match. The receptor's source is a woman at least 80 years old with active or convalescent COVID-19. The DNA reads TGTGCCAGCAGCACAGGTCCGGGCACTGAAGCTTTCTTT. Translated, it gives CASSTGPGTEAFF.